Below are 24 T cell receptor beta chains sequenced from a single sample in a study of blood T cell repertoires in COVID-19. Profiling relied on immunoSEQ multiplex PCR, and the TCRdb table lists in-frame clones only, not all of them. The sample lists 120,000 or so clones; around 87% were seen once. The source material was peripheral blood. These receptors were obtained from a woman in her sixties with acute or convalescent COVID-19.

J is TRBJ1-5 and V is TRBV11-2; no clear D gene. The CDR3 sequence is 14 residues long. V was cut by 2 bases and J by 4 bases, with 9 bases left in between. Germline loops: CDR1 SGHAT, CDR2 FQNNGV. In nucleotides, the CDR3 is TGTGCCAGCAGCTTAATTGGAGGGAATCAGCCCCAGCATTTT. Translation gives CASSLIGGNQPQHF.

This chain links TRBV5-4 with TRBJ2-1, with 10 bases aligning to TRBD2. Trimming at V came to 1 base and at J to 5 bases, leaving 3 bases not matched to a gene. The germline V gene encodes CDR1 SGHNT and CDR2 YYREEE (reference sequence). The length of the CDR3 is 15 residues. This CDR3 is CASSLPSGSNNEQFF. The CDR3 DNA follows: TGTGCCAGCAGCTTGCCTAGCGGGAGTAACAATGAGCAGTTCTTC.

The chain uses TRBV11-2 and TRBJ1-4; 10 bases are shared with TRBD1. V shed 2 bases, J shed 7 bases, and the junction held 13 bases outside the gene matches. The length of the CDR3 is 18 residues. From germline, CDR1 is SGHAT and CDR2 FQNNGV. The CDR3 nucleotides are TGTGCCAGCAGCTTAAGTAGGGACAGGGGAGTTTGGGGTGAAAAACTGTTTTTT. It translates to CASSLSRDRGVWGEKLFF.

The chain joins TRBV2 to TRBJ1-5, with D possibly TRBD1 on 5 matching bases. The CDR3 spans 16 residues. The ends were cut back, 3 bases at V and 3 bases at J, with 15 bases in the middle. CDR1 is SNHLY, CDR2 FYNNEI, per germline. The CDR3, as DNA: TGTGCCAGCAGTGATCCCCGCAGGGCCGTCAATCAGCCCCAGCATTTT. Protein sequence: CASSDPRRAVNQPQHF.

This clone has just one count. J is TRBJ2-1 and V is TRBV4-2, with 14 positions matching TRBD2. CDR1 LGHNA and CDR2 YNFKEQ come from the germline V gene. J gave up 0 bases and V 7 bases, and 14 bases lay outside the gene matches. This CDR3 has 20 amino acids. The CDR3 region has the DNA TGTGCCAGCAAGCAGGGTGGACTAGCGGGAGGTGGGAGCTCCTACAATGAGCAGTTCTTC. Its translation is CASKQGGLAGGGSSYNEQFF.

V usage is TRBV2 and J usage is TRBJ1-1; 7 nucleotides match TRBD1. The CDR3 extends over 13 amino acids. Germline V gives CDR1 SNHLY, CDR2 FYNNEI. The junction had 9 bases not matched to a gene; V was cut back by 6 bases and J by 8 bases. CDR3 region: CASSLQGIAEAFF. The CDR3 region has the DNA TGTGCCAGCAGCCTACAGGGGATCGCCGAAGCTTTCTTT.

V is TRBV6-5 and J is TRBJ1-6, with no clear D. CDR3 length: 13 amino acids. Germline CDR1 reads MNHEY; CDR2 reads SVGAGI. Trimming took 7 bases from V and 7 from J, leaving 11 bases between them. The CDR3 loop is CASKRTGNSPLHF. The CDR3 DNA reads TGTGCCAGCAAACGGACGGGGAATTCACCCCTCCACTTT.

The chain couples TRBV5-1 to TRBJ1-6, with a tentative D call TRBD1 (5 bases). This CDR3 is 15 amino acids long. Looked up from germline, CDR1 is SGHRS and CDR2 is YFSETQ. Trimming removed 4 bases from V and 6 bases from J, with 14 bases in between. The CDR3 nucleotides read TGCGCCAGCAGCCGTGAGAGCGGGGGTAATTCACCCCTCCACTTT. Protein product: CASSRESGGNSPLHF. Complete variable domain (other parts from reference TRBV5-1 and TRBJ1-6): KAGVTQTPRYLIKTRGQQVTLSCSPISGHRSVSWYQQTPGQGLQFLFEYFSETQRNKGNFPGRFSGRQFSNSRSEMNVSTLELGDSALYLCASSRESGGNSPLHFGNGTRLTVT.

V and J are TRBV2 and TRBJ2-1, with 11 positions matching TRBD2. Germline values: CDR1 SNHLY, CDR2 FYNNEI. The V segment lost 8 bases and the J segment 7 bases; nucleotides outside the gene matches: 7. The CDR3 contains 14 residues. DNA of the CDR3: TGTGCCAGCTCTAGCGGGAGGACGTGGAATGAGCAGTTCTTC. Residues: CASSSGRTWNEQFF. Drawing the rest from reference TRBV2 and TRBJ2-1, the complete variable domain is EPEVTQTPSHQVTQMGQEVILRCVPISNHLYFYWYRQILGQKVEFLVSFYNNEISEKSEIFDDQFSVERPDGSNFTLKIRSTKLEDSAMYFCASSSGRTWNEQFFGPGTRLTVL.

This clone showed up just a few times. The gene calls are TRBV30 and TRBJ1-2; 8 nucleotides match TRBD1. This CDR3 has 14 residues. J was trimmed by 8 bases and V by 0 bases; bases with no gene match: 8. Germline V gene sequence: CDR1 GTSNPN, CDR2 SVGIG (reference sequence). The CDR3 region is CAWSVHRTGPGYTF. CDR3 nucleotides: TGTGCCTGGAGTGTACATAGGACAGGGCCCGGCTACACCTTC.

The V gene is TRBV5-4, the J gene TRBJ1-5; D not certain. The germline V gene encodes CDR1 SGHNT and CDR2 YYREEE (reference sequence). The CDR3 covers 12 residues. The V end lost 1 base, the J end lost 5 bases, and 4 bases lay between the germline ends. CDR3 bases: TGTGCCAGCAGCTTGCCCGATCAGCCCCAGCATTTT. It codes for CASSLPDQPQHF.

J is TRBJ1-2 and V is TRBV10-3; D possibly corresponds to TRBD1 (5 bases). With 3 bases removed from V and 6 bases from J, the gap between germline ends came to 14 bases. The CDR3 has 14 amino acids. From germline, CDR1 is ENHRY and CDR2 SYGVKD. As DNA, the CDR3 is TGTGCCATCAGTGACCTCCGGGGGGAACATGGCTACACCTTC. The encoded protein is CAISDLRGEHGYTF.

V gene TRBV19 combines with J gene TRBJ1-1; the D gene is possibly TRBD1 (6 bases). The ends were cut back, 1 base at V and 11 bases at J, with 20 bases in the middle. CDR1 and CDR2 (germline): LNHDA, SQIVND (reference sequence). The CDR3 covers 15 residues. This CDR3 reads CASSIGTASINEAFF. DNA for the CDR3: TGTGCCAGTAGTATAGGGACAGCGAGTATAAATGAGGCTTTCTTT.

The CDR3 nucleotides read TGTGCCAGCAGTTTATTGCAAAGGGGAAAACTGTTTTTT. Amino acid sequence: CASSLLQRGKLFF. The chain uses TRBV27 and TRBJ1-4, with D possibly TRBD1 on 5 matching bases. Trimming took off 1 base at V and 10 bases at J, with 10 bases between the two ends. The CDR3 totals 13 residues. Germline lookup yields CDR1 MNHEY and CDR2 SMNVEV (reference sequence).

V and J are TRBV5-1 and TRBJ2-1; the match to TRBD1 covers 9 bases. This CDR3 comprises 15 residues. V shed 2 bases and J 7 bases; nucleotides not matched to a gene: 7. In germline, CDR1 is SGHRS, CDR2 YFSETQ. CDR3 DNA sequence: TGCGCCAGCAGCTTTGGGACAGGGTTTCAAAATGAGCAGTTCTTC. Its translation: CASSFGTGFQNEQFF.

This clone was detected once. The CDR3 loop reads CASSQEWPGGSRYYNEQFF. The CDR3 DNA follows: TGCGCCAGCAGCCAAGAGTGGCCCGGCGGGAGCCGATACTACAATGAGCAGTTCTTC. V usage is TRBV4-1 and J usage is TRBJ2-1, with 7 bases lining up with TRBD2. This CDR3 is built from 19 residues. The germline V gene encodes CDR1 MGHRA and CDR2 YSYEKL. The J segment lost 3 bases and the V segment lost 0 bases, leaving 14 bases of the junction unmatched.

V is TRBV28 and J is TRBJ1-5, with no clear D. This CDR3 has 13 amino acids. Germline V lookup: CDR1 MDHEN, CDR2 SYDVKM. Trimming took 7 bases from V and 2 from J, leaving 9 bases between them. CDR3 in DNA: TGTGCCAGCACATGGAGGGGCAATCAGCCCCAGCATTTT. Translating gives CASTWRGNQPQHF.

The rearrangement uses TRBV5-1 and TRBJ2-5; 11 nucleotides line up with TRBD2. Germline values: CDR1 SGHRS, CDR2 YFSETQ. The CDR3 length is 18 residues. The junction had 12 bases not matched to a gene; V was cut back by 1 base and J by 4 bases. CDR3 bases: TGCGCCAGCAGCTTGTTCCCTAGCGGGAGGAGTAGGGGAGAGACCCAGTACTTC. It yields the protein CASSLFPSGRSRGETQYF.

The J gene is TRBJ1-1, the V gene TRBV3-1 (or the pseudogene TRBV3-2); a weak D match, TRBD1 (5 bases). Deletions cut 4 bases from V and 1 base from J, with 13 bases between. The germline CDR1 and CDR2 sequences are LGHDT and YNNKEL (reference sequence). CDR3 length: 15 residues. DNA for the CDR3: TGTGCCAGCAGCCTCCAGGGTGTGGGGAACACTGAAGCTTTCTTT. Protein product: CASSLQGVGNTEAFF.

The chain uses TRBV15 and TRBJ2-2; D remains ambiguous. Germline V lookup: CDR1 LNHNV, CDR2 YYDKDF (reference sequence). V shed 0 bases and J shed 10 bases, with 9 bases lying between them. CDR3 length: 13 residues. CDR3 loop: CATSRDGVLELFF. The CDR3 DNA reads as TGTGCCACCAGCAGAGATGGAGTTCTGGAGCTGTTTTTT.

The V gene is TRBV21-1, the J gene TRBJ2-4; the table gives TRBD1 as D, unverified against the DNA. TRBV21-1 is described as a pseudogene. This CDR3 spans 16 amino acids. The CDR3 here is CASSNLAGEAKNIQYF. In nucleotides, the CDR3 is TGTGCCAGCAGCAACCTAGCAGGGGAAGCCAAAAACATTCAGTACTTC.

This chain uses TRBV9 with TRBJ1-6, with D perhaps matching TRBD1 (5 bases). Germline loops: CDR1 SGDLS, CDR2 YYNGEE. The CDR3 sequence is 14 residues long. V gave up 0 bases and J gave up 10 bases, with 11 bases separating them. CDR3 DNA sequence: TGTGCCAGCAGCGTAGGCGCAGGGAAATCACCCCTCCACTTT. It codes for CASSVGAGKSPLHF.

The chain uses TRBV19 and TRBJ1-2, with TRBD1 matching 10 bases. Per germline, CDR1 LNHDA and CDR2 SQIVND (reference sequence). Unmatched junction bases numbered 8, after V lost 7 bases and J lost 6 bases. The CDR3 consists of 14 residues. CDR3 in DNA: TGTGCCAGTATCCCGACAGGGGGCATAGATGGCTACACCTTC. Translating gives CASIPTGGIDGYTF.

The chain couples TRBV6-1 to TRBJ1-2; 8 bases fit TRBD1. The ends lost 4 bases at V and 4 bases at J; junction bases unmatched: 11. There are 16 residues in the CDR3. Germline values: CDR1 MNHNS, CDR2 SASEGT. The CDR3 DNA sequence: TGTGCCAGCAGTGTGGGTCATCAGGGGGCGGGCTATGGCTACACCTTC. Protein product: CASSVGHQGAGYGYTF.